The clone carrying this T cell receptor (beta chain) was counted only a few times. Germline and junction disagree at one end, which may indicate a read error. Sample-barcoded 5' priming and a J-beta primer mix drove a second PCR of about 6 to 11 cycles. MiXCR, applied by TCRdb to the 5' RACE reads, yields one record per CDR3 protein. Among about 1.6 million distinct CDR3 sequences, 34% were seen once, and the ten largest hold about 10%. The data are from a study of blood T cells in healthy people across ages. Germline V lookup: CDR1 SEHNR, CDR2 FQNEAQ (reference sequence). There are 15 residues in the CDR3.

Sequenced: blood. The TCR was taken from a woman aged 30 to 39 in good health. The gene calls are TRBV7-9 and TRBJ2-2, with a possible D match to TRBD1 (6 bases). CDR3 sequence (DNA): TGTGCCAGCAGATTAGGGGGAGCGAACACCGGGGAGCTGTTTTTT. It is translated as CASRLGGANTGELFF.